This T cell receptor beta chain was recorded in a study of T cells in Graves' hyperthyroidism and ophthalmopathy (dated by TCRdb to about 2019). Turning to the overall study: Peripheral blood was sampled at the time of initial diagnosis, prior to any treatment. A discovery cohort of about a hundred patients, 43 with Graves' ophthalmopathy and approximately 60 with stable Graves' hyperthyroidism, was used to find distinguishing TCR V-J signatures. An independent validation cohort of some 18 hyperthyroidism patients and 15 or so patients who later progressed to ophthalmopathy tested prospective prediction of ophthalmopathy. The roughly 100 discovery patients were randomly split 7:3 into training and test sets. In several Graves' hyperthyroidism patients, the study also compared T-cell repertoires from thyroid tissue with T-cell repertoires from blood. After sampling, hyperthyroidism patients received methimazole starting at 30 mg daily, and ophthalmopathy patients received high-dose intravenous methylprednisolone. TCR Vbeta CDR3 sequencing of 120 to 150 peripheral blood samples (around 45 ophthalmopathy, over 70 hyperthyroidism and around 17 progressor patients) is reported in the paper.

In the ophthalmopathy patients, disease was moderately to severely active, with a Clinical Activity Score of 3 or more, a NOSPECS grade of 4 or more, and a duration of less than 3 months. Exclusion was applied to patients with uncontrolled infections, other autoimmune diseases, pregnancy or lactation. Diagnoses relied on clinical symptoms, serum thyroxine and TRAb, thyroid ultrasound and orbital computed tomography. PBMCs were isolated from more than 9 ml of fresh peripheral blood by Ficoll-Paque density gradient centrifugation. Total RNA was extracted using Trizol reagent, and RNA quality was assessed on an Agilent 2100 Bioanalyzer. Beyond this particular receptor, the publication reports: A model built on a 13 V-J signature distinguished ophthalmopathy from stable hyperthyroidism, reaching 85% to 90% sensitivity and about 81% specificity in cross-validation and 80%/75% in testing. In validation, progression to ophthalmopathy was predicted by the model with approximately 67% sensitivity and under 85% specificity, a median of approximately 6.5 months before onset. Most expanded thyroid clonotypes (frequency above 0.001) were also detected in blood, suggesting blood repertoires may reflect thyroid immune responses. No statistical method was used to fix the sample size in advance, and group allocation was not hidden from the investigators.

V is pared back by 7 bases and J by 1 base, with 20 bases lying between the germline termini. There are 17 amino acids in the CDR3, from cysteine to phenylalanine inclusive. The retained sequence is limited to the CDR3, 51 bases, with the frame set at the first base. Sequences MNHEY (CDR1) and SMNVEV (CDR2) are obtained from the germline V gene (reference sequence). The TCR beta CDR3 regions were amplified from RNA transcripts. The first round of RT-PCR for the TCR CDR3 was performed with the HTBI primer set and the Qiagen OneStep RT-PCR kit. The libraries were constructed in a second round of multiplex PCR and then size-selected and purified. Libraries were sequenced paired-end with 100 bp reads on an Illumina HiSeq2000. In the source study's methods: Raw data were processed with SOAPnuke, discarding reads with adapters, uncalled bases, mean Phred below 15, or no exact constant-primer or identifier match. High-quality paired reads were merged with COPE v1.2.5, and unique nucleotide sequences were defined as clonotypes. MiTCR v1.1 was used to align the clonotypes against IMGT TRBV, TRBD and TRBJ reference segments. Only V-J combinations with frequency above 0.0001, covering 99% to 99.2% of repertoires, were analysed. A TCS score was defined as the ratio of F50 (clonal expansion) to E x V (chaos), with BLOSUM62-based TCRdist applied between CDR3 peptides within each V-J. Welch's t-statistics and random forest reduced fewer than 550 V-J features to 13, which were used in a naive Bayes classifier (R e1071). Starting from the raw public reads, TCRdb applied fastp trimming at Q25, assembled clones with MiXCR and retained in-frame beta chains. Each entry is one CDR3 protein sequence, shown with its most common DNA and genes. The V and J calls and clone size are TCRdb's, not the authors'. The sample table lists approximately 350,000 distinct CDR3 sequences, 15% of them with a count of one. The top ten hold roughly a fifth of the sample.

A remark on this clonotype: It lacks a known antigen. Since a much larger clone is just one base distant, this may be a read error.

Sequencing used blood. The chain is made from TRBV27 and TRBJ2-4; a tentative D match to TRBD1 spans 5 bases. The sequence was collected from a woman in her sixties with Graves' ophthalmopathy. At the DNA level, the sequence is TGTGCCAGCAATGATAAGGGCAGGGCCCTGGCCAAAAACATTCAGTACTTC. Its protein reads: CASNDKGRALAKNIQYF.